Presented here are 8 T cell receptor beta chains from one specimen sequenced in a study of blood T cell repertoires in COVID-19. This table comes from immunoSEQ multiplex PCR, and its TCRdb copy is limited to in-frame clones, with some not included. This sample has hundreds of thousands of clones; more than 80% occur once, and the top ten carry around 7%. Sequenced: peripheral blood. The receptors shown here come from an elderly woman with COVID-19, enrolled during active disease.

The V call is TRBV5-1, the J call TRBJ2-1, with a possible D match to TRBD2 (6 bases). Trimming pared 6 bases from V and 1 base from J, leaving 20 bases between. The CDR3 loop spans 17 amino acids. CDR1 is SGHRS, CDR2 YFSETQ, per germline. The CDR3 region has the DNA TGCGCCAGCATTCCCGGGGGAGGTAGGGAATCCTACAATGAGCAGTTCTTC. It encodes CASIPGGGRESYNEQFF.

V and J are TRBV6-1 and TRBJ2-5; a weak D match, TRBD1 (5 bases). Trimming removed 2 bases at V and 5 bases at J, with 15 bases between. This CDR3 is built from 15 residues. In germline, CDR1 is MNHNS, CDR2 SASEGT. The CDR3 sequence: CASSEQGGVRETQYF. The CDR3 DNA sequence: TGTGCCAGCAGTGAACAGGGTGGGGTTCGGGAGACCCAGTACTTC.

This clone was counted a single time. The CDR3 here is CASSKGTSGGTYTGELFF. For the CDR3, the DNA is TGTGCCAGCAGCAAAGGGACTAGCGGGGGGACCTACACCGGGGAGCTGTTTTTT. This chain uses TRBV9 with TRBJ2-2; 15 bases agree with TRBD2. Germline CDR1 SGDLS, CDR2 YYNGEE. V was pared by 4 bases and J by 3 bases, with 7 bases of the junction left unmatched. CDR3 size: 18 residues.

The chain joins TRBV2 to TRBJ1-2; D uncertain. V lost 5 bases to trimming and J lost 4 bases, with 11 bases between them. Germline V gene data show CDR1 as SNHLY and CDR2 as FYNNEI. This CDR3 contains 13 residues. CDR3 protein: CASSPPRGYGYTF. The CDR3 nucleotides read TGTGCCAGCAGTCCCCCGCGGGGCTATGGCTACACCTTC.

CDR3 nucleotide sequence: TGTGCCAGCGGACAGGGTGGTCCGGGTTCACCCCTCCACTTT. Translating gives CASGQGGPGSPLHF. The chain combines TRBV28 with TRBJ1-6, with 8 bases identical to TRBD1. Germline trimming cut 8 bases from V and 9 bases from J; bases unmatched to any gene: 9. The germline CDR1 and CDR2 sequences are MDHEN and SYDVKM. The CDR3 covers 14 residues.

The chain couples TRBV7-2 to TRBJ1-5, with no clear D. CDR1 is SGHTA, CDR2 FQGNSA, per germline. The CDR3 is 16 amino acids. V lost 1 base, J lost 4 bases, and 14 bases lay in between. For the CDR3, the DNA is TGTGCCAGCAGCTTAGGCGGGGTAGGTCTGAATCAGCCCCAGCATTTT. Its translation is CASSLGGVGLNQPQHF.

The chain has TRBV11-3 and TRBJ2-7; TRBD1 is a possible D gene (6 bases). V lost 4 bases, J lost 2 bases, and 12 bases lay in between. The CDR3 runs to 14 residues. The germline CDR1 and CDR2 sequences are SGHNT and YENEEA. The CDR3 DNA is TGTGCCAGCAGCTCAGGGGCGGCCCCCTACGAGCAGTACTTC. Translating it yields CASSSGAAPYEQYF.

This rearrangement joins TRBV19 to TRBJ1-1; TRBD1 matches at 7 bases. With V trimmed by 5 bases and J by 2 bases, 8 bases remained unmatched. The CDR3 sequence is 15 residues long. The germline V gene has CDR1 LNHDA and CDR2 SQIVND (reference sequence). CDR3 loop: CASSVATGYNTEAFF. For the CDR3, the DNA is TGTGCCAGTAGTGTGGCGACAGGGTACAACACTGAAGCTTTCTTT. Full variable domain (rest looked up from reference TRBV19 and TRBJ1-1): DGGITQSPKYLFRKEGQNVTLSCEQNLNHDAMYWYRQDPGQGLRLIYYSQIVNDFQKGDIAEGYSVSREKKESFPLTVTSAQKNPTAFYLCASSVATGYNTEAFFGQGTRLTVV.